The present T cell receptor (beta chain) was sequenced within a study of TIL therapy for anti-PD-1-resistant metastatic lung cancer. Sequencing used immunoSEQ v3. The table came from immunoSEQ multiplex PCR; TCRdb's copy has only in-frame clones and leaves some out. This sample has approximately 50,000 clones, with 75% to 90% found just once. This CDR3 region has 16 residues. Germline CDR1 reads LGHDT; CDR2 reads YNNKEL (reference sequence). The germline V and J ends were trimmed by 4 bases and 4 bases, with 18 bases remaining between them. Time point given: pre-treatment sample, taken before nivolumab and TIL therapy.

The chain is built from TRBV3-1 (or the pseudogene TRBV3-2) and TRBJ2-3; D is perhaps TRBD2 (6 bases). This TCR was recovered from a person aged 25 to 79 with non-small cell lung cancer. The sample here was blood, taken at baseline. CDR3 residues: CASSRTHGSGADTQYF. The CDR3 DNA sequence: TGTGCCAGCAGCCGAACGCACGGGAGCGGAGCAGATACGCAGTATTTT.